The 6 T cell receptor beta chains below all came from one sample that was sequenced in a study of T cells in Graves' hyperthyroidism and ophthalmopathy. TCR beta CDR3 regions were amplified from RNA transcripts. The TCR CDR3 was amplified in a first-round RT-PCR using the HTBI primer set. TCRdb analysed the multiplex PCR reads with MiXCR anew, one entry per CDR3 protein. The sample lists about 59,000 distinct CDR3 sequences, roughly 58% occurring once. Sequencing was performed on blood. These receptor sequences come from a woman between 55 and 75 years old with Graves' ophthalmopathy.

Ten or more counts support this clonotype. V usage is TRBV12-3 or TRBV12-4 and J usage is TRBJ1-5; 9 nucleotides match TRBD1. J gave up 3 bases and V 5 bases, and 5 bases lay outside the gene matches. The CDR3 extends over 15 amino acids. CDR3 DNA: TGTGCCAGCAGTCCTGGGACAGGGAACAATCAGCCCCAGCATTTT. Protein product: CASSPGTGNNQPQHF.

This clonotype was counted at least ten times. This sequence joins TRBV5-1 and TRBJ1-2; D remains ambiguous. The CDR3 runs 12 residues. The ends were cut back, 2 bases at V and 0 bases at J, with 2 bases in the middle. The V gene's germline CDR1 is SGHRS and CDR2 YFSETQ. The CDR3 bases are TGCGCCAGCAGCTTATCTAACTATGGCTACACCTTC. It translates to CASSLSNYGYTF.

This clonotype was counted many times. The chain has TRBV25-1 and TRBJ1-1, with 7 bases that match TRBD1. Germline loops: CDR1 MGHDK, CDR2 SYGVNS. The J segment lost 4 bases and the V segment lost 5 bases, leaving 7 bases of the junction unmatched. The CDR3 extends over 14 amino acids. CDR3 sequence: CASSPPTGATEAFF. Here the CDR3 DNA reads TGTGCCAGCAGTCCTCCCACAGGGGCCACTGAAGCTTTCTTT.

The J gene is TRBJ1-6, the V gene TRBV5-4, with no clear D. There are 12 residues in the CDR3. Germline CDR1 SGHNT, CDR2 YYREEE (reference sequence). V was shortened by 4 bases and J by 5 bases, with 4 bases between the two germline ends. The CDR3 nucleotides are TGTGCCAGCAGCGGAAATAATTCACCCCTCCACTTT. This translates into CASSGNNSPLHF.

The J gene is TRBJ2-7, the V gene TRBV20-1, with TRBD2 matching over 9 bases. V lost 5 bases and J lost 4; bases outside the gene matches: 9. CDR1 is DFQATT, CDR2 SNEGSKA, per germline (reference sequence). The CDR3 length is 14 residues. CDR3 in amino acids: CSAPLAGLGYEQYF. Written as DNA, the CDR3 is TGCAGTGCTCCCCTAGCGGGACTAGGGTACGAGCAGTACTTC.

This rearrangement joins TRBV24-1 to TRBJ1-1; no firm D call. CDR3 length equals 13 residues. V was cut by 4 bases and J by 2 bases, with 7 bases left in between. The V gene's germline CDR1 is KGHDR and CDR2 SFDVKD. CDR3 DNA sequence: TGTGCCACCAGTGACTCAGAAAACACTGAAGCTTTCTTT. Residues: CATSDSENTEAFF.